Listed below are T cell receptor beta chains from one sample, sequenced in a study of PD-1 blockade in classical Hodgkin lymphoma. The method was immunoSEQ multiplex PCR; TCRdb's version includes in-frame clones alone and lacks a portion of them. Of some 7,500 clones listed, approximately 80% are singletons. Sequenced material: CD4+ T cells from blood, taken at baseline. The receptor source for this set is a human donor with classical Hodgkin lymphoma. CDR3s include the opening cysteine and the closing phenylalanine or tryptophan. D genes are given only for firm matches. Only part of the rows carry a size: once, few, many, or a class if the clone is expanded.

j_gene	v_gene	d_gene	abundance	CDR3aa	CDR3nt
TRBJ1-5	TRBV5-8	TRBD1	.	CASSGGTGMVQPQHF	TGTGCCAGCAGCGGGGGGACAGGGATGGTGCAGCCCCAGCATTTT
TRBJ2-7	TRBV28	TRBD2	once	CASSKGLAGAYEQYF	TGTGCCAGCAGTAAAGGACTAGCGGGGGCCTACGAGCAGTACTTC
TRBJ1-2	TRBV15	.	.	CATSEEGYGYTF	TGTGCCACCAGCGAGGAAGGTTATGGCTACACCTTC
TRBJ2-7	TRBV19	.	.	CASSRTVSYEQYF	TGTGCCAGTAGCCGGACAGTCTCCTACGAGCAGTACTTC
TRBJ2-2	TRBV29-1	TRBD1	.	CSVDRGNTGELFF	TGCAGCGTGGACAGGGGTAACACCGGGGAGCTGTTTTTT
TRBJ1-1	TRBV5-1	TRBD1	.	CASSGDSLNTEAFF	TGCGCCAGCAGCGGGGACAGTTTGAACACTGAAGCTTTCTTT
TRBJ2-7	TRBV7-8	.	.	CASSLDPQGTYEQYF	TGTGCCAGCAGCTTGGATCCCCAGGGAACCTACGAGCAGTACTTC
TRBJ1-2	TRBV15	TRBD1	.	CATSRNPGQGARGYTF	TGTGCCACCAGCAGGAATCCGGGACAGGGGGCGCGGGGCTACACCTTC
TRBJ1-1	TRBV12-1	.	few	CASRSGTDNTEAFF	TGTGCCAGCAGGAGCGGGACAGACAACACTGAAGCTTTCTTT
TRBJ2-3	TRBV19	.	.	CASRKPSTDTQYF	TGTGCCAGTAGAAAACCTAGCACAGATACGCAGTATTTT